This T cell receptor (beta chain) was identified in a study of CD8 T cells in Susac syndrome. The CDR3 runs 14 residues. Trimming left V 8 bases short and J 7 bases short, with 21 bases between. Random hexamers served to reverse transcribe roughly 0.5 to 1 ug RNA. TCRdb independently ran MiXCR on the immunoSEQ multiplex PCR reads; one entry per CDR3 protein. The sample has over 100,000 distinct CDR3 sequences; 90% to 96% are singletons. Overall study results and limits: In its TCR sequencing and HLA analysis, the study acknowledged that the number of individuals was relatively small.

Notes on this clonotype: Its antigen is still unknown.

The chain carries TRBV12-3 or TRBV12-4 and TRBJ2-7; D tentatively fits TRBD1 or TRBD2 (5 bases each). Sequenced: CD4+ T cells from PBMCs. This TCR was sampled from a human donor in good health. The CDR3 DNA follows: TGTGCCAGCGGCCCTGGGGCGACGCGCGGGGAGCAGTACTTC. This sequence encodes CASGPGATRGEQYF.